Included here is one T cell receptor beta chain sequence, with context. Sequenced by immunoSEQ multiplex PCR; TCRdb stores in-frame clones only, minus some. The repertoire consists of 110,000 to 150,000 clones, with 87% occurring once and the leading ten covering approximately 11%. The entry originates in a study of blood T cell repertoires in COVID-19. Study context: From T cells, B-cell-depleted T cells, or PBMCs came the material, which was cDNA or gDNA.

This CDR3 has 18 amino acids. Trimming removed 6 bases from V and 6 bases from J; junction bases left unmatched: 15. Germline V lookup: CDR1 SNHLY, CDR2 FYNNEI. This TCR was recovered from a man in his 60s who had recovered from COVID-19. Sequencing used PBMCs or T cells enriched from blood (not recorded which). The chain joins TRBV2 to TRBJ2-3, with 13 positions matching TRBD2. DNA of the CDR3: TGTGCCAGCAGGAGGACTAGCGGGAGTGGGTGGAGAACTGATACGCAGTATTTT. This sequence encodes CASRRTSGSGWRTDTQYF. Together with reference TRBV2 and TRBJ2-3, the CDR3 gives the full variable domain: EPEVTQTPSHQVTQMGQEVILRCVPISNHLYFYWYRQILGQKVEFLVSFYNNEISEKSEIFDDQFSVERPDGSNFTLKIRSTKLEDSAMYFCASRRTSGSGWRTDTQYFGPGTRLTVL.